Listed here is a single TCR beta chain. Its binding antigen is unknown. Base qualities were left out, and no much larger clone turns up one base away. The cohort was made up of 500 to 850 healthy bone marrow donors. All cohort members were sampled while nominally healthy, although unrecorded immune exposures were likely present. The donor was CMV seronegative and belonged to the group of around 350 seronegative cohort members. A peripheral blood sample was collected from each donor, and TCR beta sequencing was performed on peripheral blood mononuclear cells. The Qiagen DNeasy Blood Extraction Kit was used to extract genomic DNA from the blood cell samples. The sample comes from a study of cytomegalovirus exposure and HLA in healthy donors (dated by TCRdb to 2016 to 2017). Regarding the study in general: An earlier analysis of approximately 590 of the donors reported approximately 270 Gb of sequence data and approximately 110 million unique TCR beta sequences from some 180 million T cells. An early release covering around 630 HLA-typed donors comprised approximately 300 gigabases of sequencing data and tens of millions of unique TCR sequences. Of the 300 to 400 genotyped donors, about 84% fell in the genetic ancestry cluster associated with self-reported Caucasian donors. The study aimed to test whether signatures of past pathogen exposure could be identified by cataloging public T cell receptors. The study profiled the T cell repertoires of about 720 subjects by immunosequencing and related them to cytomegalovirus serostatus. Besides the first cohort of approximately 710 subjects, a separate validation cohort made up of 120 different subjects was used. To predict cytomegalovirus infection status, the study brought together high-throughput TCR immunosequencing, statistical association of individual TCRs with disease status, and machine learning. A later analysis re-analyzed previously published TCR beta repertoires from 666 donors and added high-resolution HLA genotyping to study TCR occurrence patterns. In the later analysis, no new phenotypic data were used to find candidate immune exposures; instead, reliance was placed on TCR beta sequences and their occurrence across donors. To decide whether each TCR beta V gene segment behaved as functional or pseudogenic, an earlier analysis of approximately 600 of the donors relied on high-throughput TCR beta sequencing. Alongside the repertoire data, information on donor age, sex, ethnicity and CMV serostatus was compiled. A later genetic analysis used genome-wide SNP genotypes for about 60% of the roughly 700 donors, treating that subset as a discovery cohort. Every discovery cohort repertoire had been produced on one sequencing platform. HLA typing covered class I and class II loci at four-digit resolution. The number of donors typed differed by locus, with about 629-630 for A, B, C, DRB1 and DQB1, around 520 for DQA1, 600 to 610 for DPA1, and 400 to 490 for DPB1. Because of strong linkage in the cohort, 5 or 6 DR-DQ haplotypes were treated as single units for association and clustering. Among about 400 genotyped donors of the cohort, an average of approximately 220,000 unique TCR beta nucleotide sequences was sequenced per donor, of which about 19% were non-productive.

Sequences MNHEY (CDR1) and SVGAGI (CDR2) are obtained from the germline V gene. V lost 1 base and J lost 2 bases, and the count of bases not matched to a germline gene is 2. There are 14 amino acids in the CDR3, from cysteine to phenylalanine inclusive. The CDR3 DNA has 42 bases and is translated from base 1. Library prep was done by the immunoSEQ multiplex PCR assay. For the multiplex PCR, a mixture combining 60 forward primers for TCR Vbeta segments and 13 reverse primers for TCR Jbeta segments was used. The CDR3 region of rearranged TCR beta genes was amplified from genomic DNA with a multiplex PCR assay. The amplified TCR beta libraries were sequenced on the Illumina HiSeq System as 87-base-pair reads. Processing in the source paper ran as follows. A later analysis tallied roughly 76 million unique TCR beta chains across the 666 repertoires, and around 12 million of those chains were shared by two or more donors. Raw reads were error-corrected and collapsed into unique sequences with a nearest-neighbor algorithm that merged closely related sequences to remove PCR and sequencing errors. To assign V, D and J gene segments, CDR3 sequences were aligned to IMGT reference sequences. For a sequence to be retained, a match of at least six nucleotides was required to both a V gene segment and a J gene segment. A rearrangement counted as productive if the CDR3 had no stop codons and remained in frame with V and J, and every other rearrangement counted as non-productive. Following IMGT convention, CDR3 was defined as the stretch from the second conserved V-encoded cysteine up to the conserved J-encoded phenylalanine. In an earlier analysis of roughly 610 of the donors, sequences lacking an unambiguous match to a single V gene segment were excluded. An earlier analysis of fewer than 750 of the donors classified V segments as functional when productive rearrangements were above 56.7% and as segregating when the standard deviation between donors was above 5%. A statistical classification framework was built for diagnosing cytomegalovirus status from the catalog of TCR beta chain sequences. V and J gene assignment, in a later analysis, came from comparing TCR nucleotide sequences with IMGT/GENE-DB human TR gene sequences. A later analysis assigned CDR3 sequences and most-parsimonious VDJ recombination scenarios with the TCRdist pipeline. In a later analysis, each TCR beta chain was defined by its CDR3 amino acid sequence together with its V-gene family, and reads lacking a unique V-gene family were excluded. To address suspected cross-contamination and a sequencing artifact, a later analysis removed roughly 640 highly shared, low-generation-probability nucleotide sequences. In a later analysis, a clonal expansion index for each public chain was calculated from normalized within-repertoire ranks of inferred template counts. In a later analysis, generation probabilities were computed using a VDJ recombination model fitted to out-of-frame rearrangements, and the results were checked against IGoR. A later analysis scored TCR-TCR, TCR-HLA and TCR-CMV co-occurrence with hypergeometric tests, applying a repertoire-size bias correction to TCR pairs. False discovery rates were estimated in a later analysis by permuting HLA or CMV assignments 20 times. In a later analysis, co-occurring TCRs were grouped with DBSCAN, and TCRdist sequence similarity was added when clustering was performed within HLA-allele-positive subsets. For co-occurrence clustering, repertoires with fewer than 30,000 or more than 120,000 public chains were excluded, along with 4 to 6 repertoires with anomalous nucleotide sharing. This immuneACCESS table, as held by TCRdb, lists in-frame sequences with V and J called but not all clones. Of the missing ones, under half trace to an unresolved V gene in checked studies; the others have no known cause. For V, J and clone size, that table is used; D and trimming come from the DNA. The sample profile shows fewer than 300,000 clones; around 80% of them were found once. 0.3% to 0.35% of the sample rests with the top ten.

The full study reports these points: According to a later analysis, most CMV-associated TCR beta chains appeared to be HLA-restricted, and the HLA associations seemed to be driven largely by CMV exposure. A further reported finding was that TCR beta sequences accurately predicted the HLA-A and HLA-B alleles for most subjects in the first cohort. According to a later analysis, TCR association rates differed among HLA loci, with DRB1 alleles showing the most associated TCRs and HLA-C alleles showing the fewest. The study listed approximately 160 TCR beta chains as associated with cytomegalovirus. Three of the identified cytomegalovirus-associated TCR beta chains were confirmed in vitro to be specific for cytomegalovirus antigens. When HLA alleles, especially DR and DQ, strongly co-occurred, attributing TCR associations to individual alleles was difficult. According to the authors, the approach could potentially be generalized to other disease states and immunological phenotypes. Because the 87-base-pair reads could not distinguish some IMGT-functional V segments, including TRBV6-2 and TRBV6-3, those segments were excluded. While some public TCRs were present in many individuals, most TCR sequences turned up only very rarely across donors. According to a later analysis, parvovirus B19, influenza, CMV and Epstein-Barr virus appeared linked to several top co-occurrence clusters. An association between a missense DCLRE1C variant and V-gene and J-gene trimming of TCR beta chains was found in a later genetic analysis and replicated in an independent cohort. In a later analysis, over 15,000 TCR beta sequences were associated with specific HLA alleles at a false discovery rate of 0.05. Around 16 rarely observed V segments, including chromosome 9 orphons, were excluded from the earlier analysis of about 610 of the donors because counts were too low. The cohort was sequenced for TCR beta chains only, and without alpha or paired-chain data the features that could be detected were limited. Broadly in line with IMGT annotations, most TCR beta V segments showed up in productive rearrangements about 87% or about 30% of the time in an earlier analysis of some 590 of the donors. Linkage disequilibrium might explain the correlated functional status among segregating V segments, but an unknown experimental factor could not be ruled out. Compared with the roughly 700-donor mean, donors in an Asian-associated ancestry cluster had fewer N-insertions in productive TCRs, according to a later genetic analysis. The classifier was reported to diagnose cytomegalovirus status with high specificity and sensitivity in both the original and validation cohorts. HLA typing was unavailable for some donors at each locus, so association tests used only the typed subset. A group of highly shared sequence variants was considered likely to be a technical artifact of the sequencing pipeline. For the cohort, immune exposure information was limited to CMV serostatus. The presence/absence analyses assumed that sequencing depth was roughly uniform across donors, and that assumption may not be true. A later analysis found that HLA-associated TCR beta chains were more clonally expanded and had lower generation probabilities than equally common non-associated chains.

In this chain, TRBV6-5 is recombined with TRBJ2-7; TRBD1 matches 7 bases in the middle. Sequenced input: PBMCs. The clonotype originates from a girl aged 2-10 years in good health and CMV-seronegative. The CDR3 is CASSYYRGPYEQYF. The bases are TGTGCCAGCAGTTACTACAGGGGACCCTACGAGCAGTACTTC.